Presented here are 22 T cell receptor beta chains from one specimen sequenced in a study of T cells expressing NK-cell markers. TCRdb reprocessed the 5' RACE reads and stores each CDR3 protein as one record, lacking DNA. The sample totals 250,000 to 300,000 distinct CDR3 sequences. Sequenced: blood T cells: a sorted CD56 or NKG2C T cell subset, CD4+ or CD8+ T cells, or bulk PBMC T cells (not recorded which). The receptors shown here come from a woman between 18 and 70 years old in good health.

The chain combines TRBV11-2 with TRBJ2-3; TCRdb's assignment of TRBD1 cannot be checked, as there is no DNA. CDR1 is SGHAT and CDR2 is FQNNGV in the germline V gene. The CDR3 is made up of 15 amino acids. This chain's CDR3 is CASSLTGGRADTQYF.

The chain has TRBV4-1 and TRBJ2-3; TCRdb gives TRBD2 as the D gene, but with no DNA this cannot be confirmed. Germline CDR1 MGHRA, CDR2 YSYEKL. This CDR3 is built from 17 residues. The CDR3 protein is CASSQHGLAGSTDTQYF.

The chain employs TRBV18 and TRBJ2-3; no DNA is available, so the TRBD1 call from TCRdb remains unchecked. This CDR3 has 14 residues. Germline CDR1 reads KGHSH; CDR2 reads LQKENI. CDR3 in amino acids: CASSRNRGGDTQYF.

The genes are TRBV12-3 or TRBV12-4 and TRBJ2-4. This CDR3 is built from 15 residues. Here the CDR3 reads CASRPRQPGGNIQYF.

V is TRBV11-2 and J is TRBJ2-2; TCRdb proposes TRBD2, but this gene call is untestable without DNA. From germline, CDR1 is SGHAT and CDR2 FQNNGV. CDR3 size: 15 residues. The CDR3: CASSPTSGKVGELFF.

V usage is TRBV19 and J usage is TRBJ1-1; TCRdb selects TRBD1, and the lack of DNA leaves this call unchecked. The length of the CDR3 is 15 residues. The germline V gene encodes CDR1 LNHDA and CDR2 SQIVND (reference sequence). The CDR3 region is CASSIGWTGGTEAFF.

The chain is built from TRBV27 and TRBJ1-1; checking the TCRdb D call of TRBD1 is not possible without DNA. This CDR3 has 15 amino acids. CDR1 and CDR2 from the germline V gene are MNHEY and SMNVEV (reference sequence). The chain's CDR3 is CASSFSTGGYTEAFF.

CDR3 residues: CSARTLAGVFEQFF. The chain links TRBV20-1 to TRBJ2-1; no DNA is available, so the TRBD2 call from TCRdb remains unchecked. Germline V gene lookup returns CDR1 DFQATT and CDR2 SNEGSKA (reference sequence). The CDR3 has 14 amino acids.

CDR3 amino acids: CAWGTLGWYWYF. V and J are TRBV30 and TRBJ2-5; TCRdb lists TRBD1, though no DNA is available to test this call. The length of the CDR3 is 12 residues. Germline loops: CDR1 GTSNPN, CDR2 SVGIG (reference sequence).

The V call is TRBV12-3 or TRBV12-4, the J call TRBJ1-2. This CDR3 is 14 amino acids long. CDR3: CASTPGGAVGGYTF.

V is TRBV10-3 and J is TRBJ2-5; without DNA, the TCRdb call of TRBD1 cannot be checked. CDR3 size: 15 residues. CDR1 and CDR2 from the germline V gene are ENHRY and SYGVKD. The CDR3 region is CAISEGRVTGETQYF.

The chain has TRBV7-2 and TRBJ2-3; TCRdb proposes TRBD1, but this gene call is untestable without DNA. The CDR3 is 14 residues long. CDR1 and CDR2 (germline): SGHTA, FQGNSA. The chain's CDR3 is CASSLGQVWDTQYF.

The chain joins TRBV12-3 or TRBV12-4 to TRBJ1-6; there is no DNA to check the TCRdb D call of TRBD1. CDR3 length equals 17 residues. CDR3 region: CASSLSGTGGTNSPLHF.

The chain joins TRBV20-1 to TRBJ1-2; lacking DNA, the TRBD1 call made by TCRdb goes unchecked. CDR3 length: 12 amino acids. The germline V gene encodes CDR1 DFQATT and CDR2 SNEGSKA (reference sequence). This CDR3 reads CSASDRGQGYTF.

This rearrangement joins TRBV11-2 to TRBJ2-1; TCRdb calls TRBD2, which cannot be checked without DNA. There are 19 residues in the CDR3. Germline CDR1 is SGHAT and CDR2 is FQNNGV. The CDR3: CASSLGVQRGLSSYNEQFF.

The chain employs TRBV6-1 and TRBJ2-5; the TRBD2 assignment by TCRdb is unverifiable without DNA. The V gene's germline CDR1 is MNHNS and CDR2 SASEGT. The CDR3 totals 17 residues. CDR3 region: CASSPSRWTSGGKTQYF.

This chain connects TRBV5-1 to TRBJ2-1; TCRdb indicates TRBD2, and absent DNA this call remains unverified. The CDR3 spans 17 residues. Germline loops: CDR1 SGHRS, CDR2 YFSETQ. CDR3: CASSLGRVAGELNEQFF.

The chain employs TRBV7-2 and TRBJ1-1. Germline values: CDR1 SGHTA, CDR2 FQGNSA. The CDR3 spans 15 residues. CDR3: CASSPLGQQNTEAFF.

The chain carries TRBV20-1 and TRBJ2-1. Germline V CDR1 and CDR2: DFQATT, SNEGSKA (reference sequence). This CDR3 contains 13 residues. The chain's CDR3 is CSAPVELYNEQFF.

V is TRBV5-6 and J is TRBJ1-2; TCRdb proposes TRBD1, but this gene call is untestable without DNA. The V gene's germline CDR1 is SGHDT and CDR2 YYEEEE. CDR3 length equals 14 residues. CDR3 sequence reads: CASSADSLFYGYTF.

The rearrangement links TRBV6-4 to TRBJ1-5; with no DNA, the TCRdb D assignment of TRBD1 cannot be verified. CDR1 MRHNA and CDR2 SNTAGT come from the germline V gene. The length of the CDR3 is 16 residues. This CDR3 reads CASSERDREKTQPQHF.

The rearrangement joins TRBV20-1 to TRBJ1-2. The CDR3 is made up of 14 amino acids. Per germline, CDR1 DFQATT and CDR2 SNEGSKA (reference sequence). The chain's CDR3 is CSASGRSPNYGYTF.